These 23 T cell receptor beta chains were sequenced from one sample in a study of shared clonotypes between healthy human individuals. The data were produced by immunoSEQ multiplex PCR, yet TCRdb's version contains in-frame clones alone and is incomplete. The sample lists some 660,000 clones, about 80% occurring once. Sequencing was carried out using memory CD4+ T cells sorted from blood. Documented subset: CD45RA-negative fraction. These receptors originate from a woman aged 30 to 39 in good health.

The CDR3 nucleotides read TGTGCCAGCACCGGGACACTGGCAACTAATGAAAAACTGTTTTTT. This encodes CASTGTLATNEKLFF. This chain joins TRBV2 and TRBJ1-4; tentative D call: TRBD1 (6 bases). Germline assignment: CDR1 SNHLY and CDR2 FYNNEI. CDR3 length equals 15 residues. The V end lost 7 bases, the J end lost 0 bases, and 12 bases lay between the germline ends. The full variable domain, completed using reference TRBV2 and TRBJ1-4, is EPEVTQTPSHQVTQMGQEVILRCVPISNHLYFYWYRQILGQKVEFLVSFYNNEISEKSEIFDDQFSVERPDGSNFTLKIRSTKLEDSAMYFCASTGTLATNEKLFFGSGTQLSVL.

This chain uses TRBV2 with TRBJ2-2; tentative D call: TRBD1 (5 bases). CDR1 is SNHLY and CDR2 is FYNNEI in the germline V gene. Trimming left V 11 bases short and J 7 bases short, with 20 bases between. CDR3 length: 14 residues. Written as DNA, the CDR3 is TGTGCCTGGGGCAGGGCAGGCCGGGTCGGGGAGCTGTTTTTT. Translated: CAWGRAGRVGELFF.

The rearrangement uses TRBV13 and TRBJ2-5, with D tentatively TRBD1 or TRBD2 (5 bases each). This CDR3 spans 14 amino acids. Per germline, CDR1 PRHDT and CDR2 FYEKMQ (reference sequence). V was trimmed by 5 bases and J by 1 base, leaving 11 bases between them. The CDR3 DNA reads TGTGCCAGCAGCGTAACCGGGACCCAAGAGACCCAGTACTTC. It codes for CASSVTGTQETQYF.

This clone was picked up a small number of times. The gene calls are TRBV4-2 and TRBJ2-5; 14 bases match TRBD2. There are 17 residues in the CDR3. Germline CDR1 and CDR2: LGHNA and YNFKEQ. Unmatched junction bases numbered 6, after V lost 4 bases and J lost 2 bases. CDR3 bases: TGTGCCAGCAGCCTGGGACTAGCGGGAGTTGGGCAAGAGACCCAGTACTTC. Translating it yields CASSLGLAGVGQETQYF.

This chain connects TRBV6-1 to TRBJ1-5; D is unclear. Trimming took off 8 bases at V and 2 bases at J, with 13 bases between the two ends. Germline V lookup: CDR1 MNHNS, CDR2 SASEGT. This CDR3 is built from 14 residues. The DNA for the CDR3 is TGTGCCAGCTCCCTCCGGGGAGGCAATCAGCCCCAGCATTTT. This gives the protein CASSLRGGNQPQHF.

CDR3: CASSLAGGHTGELFF. The CDR3 coding sequence is TGTGCCAGCAGCCTAGCGGGAGGTCACACCGGGGAGCTGTTTTTT. The chain is built from TRBV11-2 and TRBJ2-2, with TRBD2 identical over 11 bases. CDR1 and CDR2 (germline): SGHAT, FQNNGV. J gave up 3 bases and V 5 bases, and 2 bases lay outside the gene matches. There are 15 residues in the CDR3.

V usage is TRBV2 and J usage is TRBJ1-2, with D possibly TRBD1 on 6 matching bases. CDR3 size: 14 residues. The germline V gene encodes CDR1 SNHLY and CDR2 FYNNEI. Trimming took off 6 bases at V and 4 bases at J, with 15 bases between the two ends. The CDR3, as DNA: TGTGCCAGCAGCCAAAGGGGGGTCGGCTATGGCTACACCTTC. Translation: CASSQRGVGYGYTF.

The chain recombines TRBV28 with TRBJ2-7, with TRBD1 matching over 7 bases. The germline CDR1 and CDR2 sequences are MDHEN and SYDVKM. Losses at the gene ends were 5 bases for V and 2 bases for J; bases not matched to a gene: 3. The CDR3 extends over 13 amino acids. The CDR3 sequence: CASSRTGAYEQYF. The DNA of the CDR3 is TGTGCCAGCAGTCGGACAGGAGCCTACGAGCAGTACTTC.

The chain combines TRBV5-6 with TRBJ2-3; TRBD2 aligns across 8 bases. Germline CDR1 is SGHDT and CDR2 is YYEEEE. The CDR3 contains 14 residues. The trim removed 2 bases at V and 4 bases at J, leaving 3 bases unmatched. CDR3 loop: CASSLAGVADTQYF. CDR3 DNA sequence: TGTGCCAGCAGCTTAGCGGGAGTTGCAGATACGCAGTATTTT.

This clone appeared a few times. The rearrangement joins TRBV14 to TRBJ1-1; tentatively, D is TRBD1 (5 bases). The germline CDR1 and CDR2 sequences are SGHDN and FVKESK. This CDR3 region has 13 residues. Trimming removed 4 bases from V and 3 bases from J, with 9 bases in between. CDR3 DNA sequence: TGTGCCAGCAGCCTGAAGGGACACACTGAAGCTTTCTTT. It is translated as CASSLKGHTEAFF.

This clone has more than one count but fewer than ten. The gene calls are TRBV5-4 and TRBJ2-3; D call uncertain. The germline V and J ends were trimmed by 4 bases and 4 bases, with 10 bases remaining between them. Germline CDR1 is SGHNT and CDR2 is YYREEE (reference sequence). This CDR3 spans 13 amino acids. In nucleotides, the CDR3 is TGTGCCAGCAGCAGTAGTGGCGCAGATACGCAGTATTTT. It translates to CASSSSGADTQYF.

The CDR3 nucleotides are TGTGCCAGCAGCTTTCCGGGACTAGGGGGCGAGCAGTACTTC. This gives the protein CASSFPGLGGEQYF. This chain uses TRBV5-4 with TRBJ2-7; 8 bases are shared with TRBD2. Trimming cost V 2 bases and J 6 bases; bases outside gene matches: 7. CDR3 size: 14 residues. Germline CDR1 SGHNT, CDR2 YYREEE (reference sequence).

The chain employs TRBV7-8 and TRBJ2-7; 12 bases align to TRBD2. The J segment lost 0 bases and the V segment lost 4 bases, leaving 4 bases of the junction unmatched. The germline gives CDR1 SGHVS, CDR2 FQNEAQ. The CDR3 runs 16 residues. DNA of the CDR3: TGTGCCAGCAGCTCGCCGACTAGCGGGAGCTCCTACGAGCAGTACTTC. As protein: CASSSPTSGSSYEQYF. The full variable domain, with the rest looked up from reference TRBV7-8 and TRBJ2-7, is GAGVSQSPRYKVAKRGQDVALRCDPISGHVSLFWYQQALGQGPEFLTYFQNEAQLDKSGLPSDRFFAERPEGSVSTLKIQRTQQEDSAVYLCASSSPTSGSSYEQYFGPGTRLTVT.

A single count supports this clone. The chain couples TRBV25-1 to TRBJ2-7, with D uncertain. Trimming pared 4 bases from V and 0 bases from J, leaving 7 bases between. CDR3 size: 13 residues. Per germline, CDR1 MGHDK and CDR2 SYGVNS. In DNA form, the CDR3 reads TGTGCCAGCAGTGGCGACTTCTCCTACGAGCAGTACTTC. This codes for CASSGDFSYEQYF.

The count of this clone is one. CDR3 sequence (DNA): TGTGCCAGTAGTATAAGGGGGCAGGACACCGGGGAGCTGTTTTTT. It encodes CASSIRGQDTGELFF. The chain couples TRBV19 to TRBJ2-2, with 7 bases aligning to TRBD1. There are 15 residues in the CDR3. The germline CDR1 and CDR2 sequences are LNHDA and SQIVND (reference sequence). The ends lost 2 bases at V and 3 bases at J; junction bases unmatched: 3. Looking up the rest from reference TRBV19 and TRBJ2-2 gives the full variable domain: DGGITQSPKYLFRKEGQNVTLSCEQNLNHDAMYWYRQDPGQGLRLIYYSQIVNDFQKGDIAEGYSVSREKKESFPLTVTSAQKNPTAFYLCASSIRGQDTGELFFGEGSRLTVL.

The V call is TRBV4-1, the J call TRBJ2-7; possible D gene TRBD2, 5 bases. Trimming took off 1 base at V and 7 bases at J, with 14 bases between the two ends. Germline CDR1 reads MGHRA; CDR2 reads YSYEKL. CDR3 size: 14 residues. The CDR3 DNA reads as TGCGCCAGCAGCCAAGTTGGTCAGACGGGGGAGCAGTACTTC. Translating gives CASSQVGQTGEQYF.

In its sample, this clone was seen many times. The same CDR3 also results from other DNA sequences found in this sample. The J gene is TRBJ1-5, the V gene TRBV4-1; no firm D call. This CDR3 has 16 amino acids. The V and J ends lost 0 bases and 2 bases respectively, with 11 bases between them. Per the germline V gene, CDR1 is MGHRA and CDR2 is YSYEKL. The CDR3 DNA follows: TGCGCCAGCAGCCAAGATGGCGGGTTTGGCAATCAGCCCCAGCATTTT. The encoded protein is CASSQDGGFGNQPQHF.

Note on this clone: Other DNA sequences in this specimen translate into the identical CDR3. The V call is TRBV5-1, the J call TRBJ1-4; the match to TRBD1 covers 8 bases. V shed 1 base, J shed 5 bases, and the junction held 1 base outside the gene matches. The CDR3 is made up of 14 amino acids. Germline CDR1 SGHRS, CDR2 YFSETQ. CDR3 nucleotide sequence: TGCGCCAGCAGCTTGACAGGGGGGAATGAAAAACTGTTTTTT. Translation gives CASSLTGGNEKLFF.

This clone was seen a single time. V and J are TRBV5-1 and TRBJ2-4, with D possibly TRBD1 on 7 matching bases. The V end was cut by 4 bases, the J end by 6 bases, with 17 bases between. Germline values: CDR1 SGHRS, CDR2 YFSETQ. There are 15 residues in the CDR3. CDR3 protein: CASSPGDRDRNIQYF. In nucleotides, the CDR3 is TGCGCCAGCAGCCCGGGGGACCGGGACAGAAACATTCAGTACTTC.

This chain joins TRBV27 and TRBJ2-2; 9 bases line up with TRBD1. V lost 6 bases, J lost 6 bases, and 11 bases stayed unmatched. CDR1 MNHEY and CDR2 SMNVEV come from the germline V gene (reference sequence). The CDR3 is made up of 16 amino acids. This chain's CDR3 is CASRLPGQGLAGELFF. DNA for the CDR3: TGTGCCAGCAGACTACCGGGACAGGGTTTAGCCGGGGAGCTGTTTTTT.

Points on this clone: At the DNA level, this CDR3 is encoded by other sequences in the same sample as well. The J gene is TRBJ2-1, the V gene TRBV5-1; TRBD2 agrees at 14 bases. Germline-derived CDR1 and CDR2 are SGHRS and YFSETQ. This CDR3 is 15 amino acids long. V shed 3 bases and J 7 bases; nucleotides not matched to a gene: 3. CDR3 region: CASSSGLAGGNEQFF. CDR3 nucleotide sequence: TGCGCCAGCAGCTCTGGACTAGCGGGGGGTAATGAGCAGTTCTTC.

The rearrangement joins TRBV6-1 to TRBJ2-7; 8 bases align to TRBD1. V was clipped by 4 bases and J by 7 bases; unmatched bases: 6. The CDR3 sequence is 13 residues long. Germline CDR1 is MNHNS and CDR2 is SASEGT. CDR3 in amino acids: CASSADRELEQYF. CDR3 bases: TGTGCCAGCAGTGCGGACAGGGAGTTAGAGCAGTACTTC.

This clone was found once. The J gene is TRBJ1-1, the V gene TRBV5-6; 7 bases agree with TRBD1. Germline CDR1 and CDR2: SGHDT and YYEEEE. After removal of 4 bases from V and 3 bases from J, the junction contained 6 bases not matched to a gene. There are 14 residues in the CDR3. The DNA for the CDR3 is TGTGCCAGCAGCCGCTGGGACAGCTACACTGAAGCTTTCTTT. This sequence encodes CASSRWDSYTEAFF.